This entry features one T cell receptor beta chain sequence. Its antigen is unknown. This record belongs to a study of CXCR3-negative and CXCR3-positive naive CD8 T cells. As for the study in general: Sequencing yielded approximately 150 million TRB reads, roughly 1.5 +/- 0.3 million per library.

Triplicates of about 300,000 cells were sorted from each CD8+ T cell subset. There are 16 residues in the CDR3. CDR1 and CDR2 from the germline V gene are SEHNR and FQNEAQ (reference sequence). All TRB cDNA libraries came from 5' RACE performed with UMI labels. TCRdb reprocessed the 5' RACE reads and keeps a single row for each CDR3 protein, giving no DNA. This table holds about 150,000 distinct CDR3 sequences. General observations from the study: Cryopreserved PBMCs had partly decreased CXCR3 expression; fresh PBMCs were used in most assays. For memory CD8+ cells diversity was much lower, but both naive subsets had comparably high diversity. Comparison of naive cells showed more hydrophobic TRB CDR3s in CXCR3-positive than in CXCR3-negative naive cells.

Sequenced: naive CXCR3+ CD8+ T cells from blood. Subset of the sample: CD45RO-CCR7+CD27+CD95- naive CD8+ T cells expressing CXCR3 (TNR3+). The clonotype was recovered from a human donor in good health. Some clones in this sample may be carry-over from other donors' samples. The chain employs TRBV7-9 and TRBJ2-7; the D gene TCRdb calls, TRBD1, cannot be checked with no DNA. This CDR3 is CASSQMTGGLTYEQYF.